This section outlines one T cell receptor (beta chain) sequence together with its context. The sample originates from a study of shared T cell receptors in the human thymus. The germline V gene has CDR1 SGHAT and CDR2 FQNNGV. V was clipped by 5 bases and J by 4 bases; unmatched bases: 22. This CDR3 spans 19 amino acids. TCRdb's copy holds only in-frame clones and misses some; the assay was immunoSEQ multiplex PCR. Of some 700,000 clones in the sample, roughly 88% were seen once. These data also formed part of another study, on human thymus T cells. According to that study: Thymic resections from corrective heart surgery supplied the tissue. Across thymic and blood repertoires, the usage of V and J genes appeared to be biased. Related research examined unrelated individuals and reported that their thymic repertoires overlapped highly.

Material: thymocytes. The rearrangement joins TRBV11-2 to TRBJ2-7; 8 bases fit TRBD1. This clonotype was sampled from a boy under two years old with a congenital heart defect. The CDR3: CASSPYSRDRYGRLYEQYF. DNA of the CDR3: TGTGCCAGCAGCCCCTACTCCCGGGACAGGTACGGGAGACTTTACGAGCAGTACTTC.